Following are 32 T cell receptor beta chains from one sample sequenced in a study of blood T cells in healthy people across ages. For the second PCR, which ran for about 6 to 11 cycles, a sample-barcoded 5' primer and a J-beta primer mix were used. Each CDR3 protein is one row after TCRdb ran MiXCR on the 5' RACE reads. The sample has roughly 1.6 million distinct CDR3 sequences; around 35% are singletons. What was sequenced was blood. The receptors derive from a woman aged 30 to 39 in good health.

The rearrangement uses TRBV3-1 and TRBJ2-5; D might be TRBD1 (5 bases). There are 16 residues in the CDR3. Germline V gives CDR1 LGHDT, CDR2 YNNKEL (reference sequence). Trimming removed 0 bases at V and 4 bases at J, with 15 bases between. CDR3 bases: TGTGCCAGCAGCCAAGATCAAGGCAGGGAAAGAGAGACCCAGTACTTC. Its protein is CASSQDQGRERETQYF.

The chain joins TRBV21-1 to TRBJ2-3. TRBV21-1 is a pseudogene segment. This CDR3 spans 16 amino acids. The CDR3, as DNA: TGTGCCGGCAGCAAAGGAGGACCGATTAGCGCAGATACGCAGTATTTT. Amino acids: CAGSKGGPISADTQYF.

The chain links TRBV20-1 to TRBJ2-1; TRBD1 matches 8 bases. Per germline, CDR1 DFQATT and CDR2 SNEGSKA (reference sequence). V was pared by 3 bases and J by 3 bases, with 7 bases of the junction left unmatched. The CDR3 runs to 15 residues. The CDR3 protein is CSARSSGTGYNEQFF. Written as DNA, the CDR3 is TGCAGTGCTAGGTCCTCCGGGACAGGCTACAATGAGCAGTTCTTC.

This clonotype has ten or more counts. V gene TRBV20-1 combines with J gene TRBJ2-1; D remains unclear. Trimming took off 3 bases at V and 9 bases at J, with 6 bases between the two ends. The CDR3 totals 10 residues. Per germline, CDR1 DFQATT and CDR2 SNEGSKA (reference sequence). CDR3 region: CSASRVEQFF. The CDR3 DNA sequence: TGCAGTGCTAGTCGGGTTGAGCAGTTCTTC.

This clonotype was counted only a few times. The genes are TRBV27 and TRBJ2-4; 9 bases line up with TRBD2. The closer fit of TRBJ2-7 to the DNA end suggests the J call may be wrong. The germline V gene has CDR1 MNHEY and CDR2 SMNVEV (reference sequence). The CDR3 has 15 residues. The CDR3 loop reads CASSLVSGSIYEQYF. CDR3 sequence (DNA): TGTGCCAGCAGTTTAGTTAGCGGGAGTATTTACGAGCAGTACTTC.

With regard to this clonotype: A read error may account for a junction end that differs from germline. This rearrangement joins TRBV7-9 to TRBJ1-2; tentative D call: TRBD1 (6 bases). The CDR3 totals 15 residues. Germline CDR1 SEHNR, CDR2 FQNEAQ (reference sequence). The CDR3 sequence is CASSPTGSTNYGYTF. The DNA for the CDR3 is TGTGCCAGCAGCCCAACAGGGAGCACTAACTACGGCTACACCTTC.

The CDR3 loop is CASSGNPGPEEQYF. The CDR3 DNA follows: TGCGCCAGCAGCGGCAACCCTGGTCCCGAGGAGCAGTACTTC. The chain employs TRBV4-1 and TRBJ2-7; D unresolved. The CDR3 sequence is 14 residues long. Germline CDR1 MGHRA, CDR2 YSYEKL. Trimming shortened V by 5 bases and J by 7 bases, and 18 bases separated the two germline ends.

V usage is TRBV6-1 and J usage is TRBJ1-1, with unresolved D. Germline V lookup: CDR1 MNHNS, CDR2 SASEGT. This CDR3 comprises 14 residues. Trimming stripped 6 bases from V and 1 base from J, with 12 bases between. The CDR3 DNA sequence: TGTGCCAGCAGGGCCCTATTCGCGAACACTGAAGCTTTCTTT. This encodes CASRALFANTEAFF.

This clonotype appeared a few times. The DNA for the CDR3 is TGCAGTGCCAGTCCCGGTGGGACTAGCGGGAGTCTGGGGAATGAGCAGTTCTTC. This sequence encodes CSASPGGTSGSLGNEQFF. The chain links TRBV20-1 to TRBJ2-1; 14 bases line up with TRBD2. The CDR3 has 18 amino acids. The V gene's germline CDR1 is DFQATT and CDR2 SNEGSKA (reference sequence). Trimming at V came to 6 bases and at J to 7 bases, leaving 17 bases not matched to a gene.

The rearrangement links TRBV7-9 to TRBJ2-2; either TRBD1 or TRBD2 may fit D (5 bases each). Trimming cost V 4 bases and J 5 bases, with 23 bases left between them. The CDR3 extends over 18 amino acids. Germline V gene lookup returns CDR1 SEHNR and CDR2 FQNEAQ (reference sequence). CDR3 region: CASSSWSPGLIRTGELFF. The CDR3 bases are TGTGCCAGCAGCTCATGGTCCCCGGGGCTCATAAGAACCGGGGAGCTGTTTTTT.

The sample holds many counts of this clonotype. V is TRBV3-1 and J is TRBJ2-1, with 12 bases aligning to TRBD2. This CDR3 is built from 15 residues. Germline CDR1 reads LGHDT; CDR2 reads YNNKEL (reference sequence). V lost 6 bases to trimming and J lost 3 bases; unmatched junction nucleotides: 3. The CDR3 here is CASRPGLAGYNEQFF. The CDR3 DNA reads as TGTGCCAGCAGACCGGGACTAGCGGGCTACAATGAGCAGTTCTTC.

The chain couples TRBV2 to TRBJ1-2; possibly TRBD1 for D (5 bases). The CDR3 covers 13 residues. V was pared by 4 bases and J by 7 bases, with 13 bases between. Germline V gene sequence: CDR1 SNHLY, CDR2 FYNNEI. The CDR3 loop is CASSVGEVGGYTF. The CDR3 DNA reads as TGTGCCAGCAGTGTGGGGGAGGTCGGTGGCTACACCTTC.

This clonotype was seen a handful of times. The rearrangement joins TRBV4-1 to TRBJ1-2, with D possibly being TRBD1 (6 bases). This CDR3 contains 14 residues. Germline V gene data show CDR1 as MGHRA and CDR2 as YSYEKL. The germline V and J ends were trimmed by 1 base and 6 bases, with 12 bases remaining between them. CDR3 loop: CASSQVLGADGYTF. Written as DNA, the CDR3 is TGCGCCAGCAGCCAAGTTCTGGGGGCCGATGGCTACACCTTC.

The chain recombines TRBV30 with TRBJ2-5; tentatively, D is TRBD2 (5 bases). The CDR3 covers 12 residues. The germline V and J ends were trimmed by 4 bases and 5 bases, with 11 bases remaining between them. The germline CDR1 and CDR2 sequences are GTSNPN and SVGIG (reference sequence). The CDR3 is CAWMGSGETQYF. Written as DNA, the CDR3 is TGTGCCTGGATGGGGTCGGGGGAGACCCAGTACTTC.

The CDR3 DNA sequence: TGTGCCACCAGCAGTGATCCGGGCAACGCGGCCTACGAGCAGTACTTC. This codes for CATSSDPGNAAYEQYF. The chain is built from TRBV15 and TRBJ2-7; D not resolved. Trimming stripped 3 bases from V and 2 bases from J, with 17 bases between. Germline V gene lookup returns CDR1 LNHNV and CDR2 YYDKDF (reference sequence). This CDR3 has 16 amino acids.

The chain is built from TRBV29-1 and TRBJ2-7; 13 nucleotides agree with TRBD2. This CDR3 has 13 residues. Germline trimming cut 7 bases from V and 3 bases from J; bases unmatched to any gene: 3. Looked up from germline, CDR1 is SQVTM and CDR2 is ANQGSEA. The CDR3 nucleotides read TGCAGCGGCCGGACTAGCGGGGGCTACGAGCAGTACTTC. It yields the protein CSGRTSGGYEQYF.

The rearrangement links TRBV5-1 to TRBJ2-5, with 7 bases that match TRBD1. The CDR3 sequence is 14 residues long. CDR1 is SGHRS and CDR2 is YFSETQ in the germline V gene. V trimming: 2 bases; J trimming: 4 bases; junction bases outside the gene matches: 5. DNA for the CDR3: TGCGCCAGCAGCTTACAGGGGAGTGGAGAGACCCAGTACTTC. It encodes CASSLQGSGETQYF.

This clonotype was counted between two and nine times. This sequence joins TRBV20-1 and TRBJ1-2; 12 bases align to TRBD1. The J segment lost 2 bases and the V segment lost 5 bases, leaving 6 bases of the junction unmatched. The length of the CDR3 is 15 residues. From germline, CDR1 is DFQATT and CDR2 SNEGSKA (reference sequence). This CDR3 reads CSAATGQGANYGYTF. Written as DNA, the CDR3 is TGCAGTGCTGCCACGGGACAGGGGGCGAACTATGGCTACACCTTC.

The chain carries TRBV4-1 and TRBJ2-3; TRBD1 aligns across 7 bases. The J segment lost 2 bases and the V segment lost 4 bases, leaving 9 bases of the junction unmatched. The CDR3 contains 16 residues. Germline V gene lookup returns CDR1 MGHRA and CDR2 YSYEKL. CDR3 coding DNA: TGCGCCAGCAGCCGCCCGGGACAGTCTTCCACAGATACGCAGTATTTT. Translating it yields CASSRPGQSSTDTQYF.

The genes are TRBV12-1 and TRBJ2-3; the listed D gene, TRBD1, was not tested against the DNA. TRBV12-1 is a recognized pseudogene. This CDR3 spans 15 amino acids. In DNA, the CDR3 is TGTGCCAGCAGTCTGGACAGGGAGGGGACAGATACGCAGTATTTT. Protein product: CASSLDREGTDTQYF.

This clonotype was observed a handful of times. The chain is built from TRBV6-1 and TRBJ1-1, with a tentative D call TRBD1 (5 bases). This CDR3 is built from 14 residues. Germline V CDR1 and CDR2: MNHNS, SASEGT. V gave up 7 bases and J gave up 4 bases, with 16 bases separating them. The CDR3 sequence is CASNIGDFSTEAFF. CDR3 in DNA: TGTGCCAGCAACATAGGGGATTTCAGCACTGAAGCTTTCTTT.

The V gene is TRBV7-8, the J gene TRBJ2-1; 7 bases agree with TRBD2. The V gene's germline CDR1 is SGHVS and CDR2 FQNEAQ. Unmatched junction bases numbered 11, after V lost 1 base and J lost 8 bases. The CDR3 has 16 residues. Written as DNA, the CDR3 is TGTGCCAGCAGCTTAGGCGGTTTAGGCGGGAGTTATGAGCAGTTCTTC. It translates to CASSLGGLGGSYEQFF.

This clonotype was seen only a few times. The chain has TRBV6-1 and TRBJ1-2; 9 bases match TRBD1. There are 15 residues in the CDR3. Germline V gene sequence: CDR1 MNHNS, CDR2 SASEGT. The junction had 7 bases not matched to a gene; V was cut back by 6 bases and J by 2 bases. CDR3 sequence: CASSRTGGKNYGYTF. The CDR3 DNA sequence: TGTGCCAGCAGCCGAACAGGGGGCAAAAACTATGGCTACACCTTC.

This chain joins TRBV6-1 and TRBJ1-4; D unclear. The ends were cut back, 3 bases at V and 4 bases at J, with 9 bases in the middle. The CDR3 sequence is 14 residues long. The germline CDR1 and CDR2 sequences are MNHNS and SASEGT. This CDR3 is CASSDGSNNEKLFF. Here the CDR3 DNA reads TGTGCCAGCAGTGACGGCTCCAATAATGAAAAACTGTTTTTT.

This clonotype occurred a few times. The genes are TRBV29-1 and TRBJ1-1, with 7 nucleotides matching TRBD1. This CDR3 has 13 residues. Germline CDR1 and CDR2: SQVTM and ANQGSEA. The CDR3 DNA reads as TGCAGGGGCTGGGACAGCTCGAACACTGAAGCTTTCTTT. It encodes CRGWDSSNTEAFF.

The rearrangement uses TRBV5-5 and TRBJ2-7, with 7 bases matching TRBD1. Germline values: CDR1 SGHKS, CDR2 YYEKEE (reference sequence). Unmatched junction bases numbered 15, after V lost 0 bases and J lost 0 bases. The CDR3 consists of 19 residues. The CDR3 nucleotides read TGTGCCAGCAGCTTGGCCCTAGTACAGGGGACCTTATTCTCCTACGAGCAGTACTTC. Its protein product is CASSLALVQGTLFSYEQYF.

This clonotype was counted only a few times. V usage is TRBV2 and J usage is TRBJ2-1, with D perhaps assigned TRBD1 or TRBD2 (6 bases each). Trimming took off 2 bases at V and 9 bases at J, with 14 bases between the two ends. Germline-derived CDR1 and CDR2 are SNHLY and FYNNEI. The CDR3 runs 14 residues. CDR3 loop: CASSESSGAGEQFF. The CDR3 nucleotides read TGTGCCAGCAGTGAAAGTTCGGGGGCAGGTGAGCAGTTCTTC.

As concerns this clonotype: A much larger clone differs by one base, so this may be a read error. V and J are TRBV4-1 and TRBJ2-1; the match to TRBD2 covers 8 bases. The CDR3 is made up of 18 amino acids. Germline CDR1 and CDR2: MGHRA and YSYEKL. Losses at the gene ends were 0 bases for V and 6 bases for J; bases not matched to a gene: 13. The CDR3 here is CASSQDTDVAGITNEQFF. In nucleotides, the CDR3 is TGCGCCAGCAGCCAAGACACGGATGTAGCGGGAATCACCAATGAGCAGTTCTTC.

This clonotype was observed at least ten times. The chain carries TRBV29-1 and TRBJ2-3; D may be TRBD2 (6 bases). The ends were cut back, 3 bases at V and 5 bases at J, with 9 bases in the middle. CDR1 and CDR2 from the germline V gene are SQVTM and ANQGSEA. The CDR3 spans 12 residues. The CDR3 nucleotides read TGCAGCGTTGATGTTAGCGGAGATACGCAGTATTTT. Encoded protein: CSVDVSGDTQYF.

This clonotype has a handful of counts. This chain connects TRBV20-1 to TRBJ2-3, with 7 bases aligning to TRBD2. The CDR3 has 13 residues. V trimming: 6 bases; J trimming: 4 bases; junction bases outside the gene matches: 7. CDR1 and CDR2 from the germline V gene are DFQATT and SNEGSKA (reference sequence). The CDR3 sequence: CSALGGGADTQYF. CDR3 nucleotides: TGCAGTGCCCTTGGGGGGGGAGCAGATACGCAGTATTTT.

The chain is built from TRBV10-1 and TRBJ2-1, with D possibly TRBD2 on 5 matching bases. Trimming pared 6 bases from V and 1 base from J, leaving 13 bases between. There are 15 residues in the CDR3. Germline CDR1 is WNHNN and CDR2 is SYGVQD (reference sequence). The CDR3 sequence: CASRVGRDSYNEQFF. CDR3 DNA: TGCGCCAGCAGAGTCGGACGGGATTCCTACAATGAGCAGTTCTTC.

This sequence joins TRBV5-1 and TRBJ2-1; the D gene is possibly TRBD1 (5 bases). Germline CDR1 reads SGHRS; CDR2 reads YFSETQ. Trimming pared 0 bases from V and 9 bases from J, leaving 19 bases between. This CDR3 contains 16 residues. Here the CDR3 DNA reads TGCGCCAGCAGCTTGGCTCTAGGGCAGGGTTTGGGTGAGCAGTTCTTC. This translates into CASSLALGQGLGEQFF.